The 14 T cell receptor beta chains reported below all come from one sample, sequenced in a study of regulatory T cells in long-lasting Graves disease. Both iRepertoire HTBI primers and Arm-PCR of CDR3 regions were used to build the TCR beta libraries. Using its own MiXCR run on the multiplex PCR reads, TCRdb lists one record per CDR3 protein. The repertoire holds fewer than 550,000 distinct CDR3 sequences, 15% to 20% seen once, with approximately 25% in the top ten. The sample's time point: newly diagnosed GD, antithyroid drugs for less than 3 months. The authors made the TCR library using RNA they extracted from PBMCs. This sample also appeared in a second study, on T cells in Graves' hyperthyroidism and ophthalmopathy.

This specimen consisted of peripheral blood mononuclear cells (PBMCs), obtained at new diagnosis, from a patient treated with antithyroid drugs. The source is a woman aged 35-60 years with Graves disease.

This clonotype was counted a few times. V is TRBV6-1 and J is TRBJ1-2, with 7 bases fitting TRBD1. The length of the CDR3 is 14 residues. The germline CDR1 and CDR2 sequences are MNHNS and SASEGT. Trimming cost V 6 bases and J 1 base; bases outside gene matches: 5. The CDR3 DNA is TGTGCCAGCAGAAGACAGGGACTTAACTATGGCTACACCTTC. It yields the protein CASRRQGLNYGYTF.

This clonotype was picked up many times. This chain connects TRBV5-1 to TRBJ1-1, with TRBD1 identical over 9 bases. The germline CDR1 and CDR2 sequences are SGHRS and YFSETQ. CDR3 size: 13 residues. V lost 0 bases to trimming and J lost 7 bases; unmatched junction nucleotides: 1. CDR3 bases: TGCGCCAGCAGCTTGGACAGGGGGCTTGAAGCTTTCTTT. Amino acids: CASSLDRGLEAFF.

The genes are TRBV2 and TRBJ1-2, with D uncertain. CDR1 is SNHLY, CDR2 FYNNEI, per germline. The V end lost 6 bases, the J end lost 4 bases, and 9 bases lay between the germline ends. CDR3 length: 12 amino acids. This CDR3 is CASSRERYGYTF. The CDR3 nucleotides are TGTGCCAGCAGCCGGGAGCGCTATGGCTACACCTTC.

This chain links TRBV10-3 with TRBJ2-3; D uncertain. The CDR3 spans 15 residues. V dropped 0 bases and J dropped 3 bases, with 10 bases sitting between them. Germline V CDR1 and CDR2: ENHRY, SYGVKD. CDR3 in DNA: TGTGCCATCAGTGAGTCGATAGTGGGAACAGATACGCAGTATTTT. Translating gives CAISESIVGTDTQYF.

V usage is TRBV7-9 and J usage is TRBJ1-4; possible D gene TRBD1, 6 bases. V was clipped by 5 bases and J by 8 bases, with 18 bases between them. The CDR3 sequence is 15 residues long. Germline CDR1 and CDR2: SEHNR and FQNEAQ (reference sequence). CDR3 region: CASSEGGTREEKLFF. The CDR3 nucleotides are TGTGCCAGCAGCGAGGGGGGCACTCGGGAAGAAAAACTGTTTTTT.

The table lists this clonotype with many counts. The chain uses TRBV6-9 and TRBJ2-7; 8 bases fit TRBD1. With 3 bases clipped from V and 0 bases from J, the junction kept 7 bases outside the gene matches. CDR3 length: 16 residues. Germline CDR1 MNHGY, CDR2 SVAAGI. CDR3 region: CASSYSRDRPSYEQYF. In nucleotides, the CDR3 is TGTGCCAGCAGTTACTCTCGGGACAGGCCCTCCTACGAGCAGTACTTC.

This clonotype was seen only a few times. CDR3 bases: TGTGCCAGCAGCAAGAGGGACCCACGCAACTATGGCTACACCTTC. This sequence encodes CASSKRDPRNYGYTF. The rearrangement uses TRBV6-1 and TRBJ1-2; the D gene is possibly TRBD1 (5 bases). Germline CDR1 MNHNS, CDR2 SASEGT. With 6 bases removed from V and 2 bases from J, the gap between germline ends came to 16 bases. The CDR3 loop spans 15 amino acids.

This clonotype has at least ten counts. This chain links TRBV11-2 with TRBJ2-3; D is perhaps TRBD2 (5 bases). This CDR3 comprises 15 residues. Between the trimmed V and J ends, which lost 5 bases and 5 bases, there was a span of 17 bases. Per the germline V gene, CDR1 is SGHAT and CDR2 is FQNNGV. CDR3 sequence reads: CASSPRVRFEDTQYF. The CDR3 DNA reads as TGTGCCAGCAGCCCGAGGGTTAGGTTTGAAGATACGCAGTATTTT.

In its sample, this clonotype was seen many times. The chain combines TRBV12-3 or TRBV12-4 with TRBJ2-3; D ambiguous. CDR3 length: 12 amino acids. V lost 6 bases, J lost 4 bases, and 8 bases lay in between. The CDR3 DNA sequence: TGTGCCAGCAGCTTAAGTGCAGATACGCAGTATTTT. Its translation is CASSLSADTQYF.

This clonotype appeared a few times. The gene calls are TRBV14 and TRBJ2-1, with 7 bases fitting TRBD1. The CDR3 runs 14 residues. After removal of 4 bases from V and 6 bases from J, the junction contained 6 bases not matched to a gene. The germline V gene has CDR1 SGHDN and CDR2 FVKESK. In DNA, the CDR3 is TGTGCCAGCAGCCCAGGGGGTTATGCCAATGAGCAGTTCTTC. Translation gives CASSPGGYANEQFF.

This clonotype has only one observation. This chain connects TRBV12-3 or TRBV12-4 to TRBJ1-2; TRBD1 agrees at 9 bases. The CDR3 loop spans 13 amino acids. Trimming took 4 bases from V and 7 from J; bases not matched to a gene: 4. The chain's CDR3 is CASSWDRDAGYTF. Written as DNA, the CDR3 is TGTGCCAGCAGTTGGGACAGGGATGCTGGCTACACCTTC.

This clonotype was picked up a small number of times. The rearrangement links TRBV15 to TRBJ2-1; a weak D match, TRBD2 (7 bases). The V gene's germline CDR1 is LNHNV and CDR2 YYDKDF (reference sequence). V shed 3 bases and J shed 6 bases, with 15 bases lying between them. The CDR3 is 15 amino acids. The CDR3 region is CATSSRWGGGNEQFF. DNA of the CDR3: TGTGCCACCAGCAGTAGGTGGGGGGGCGGCAATGAGCAGTTCTTC.

The DNA of the CDR3 is TGCGCCAGCAGCTTGGACTCGGTCAGTGAAGCTTTCTTT. Translating it yields CASSLDSVSEAFF. V gene TRBV5-1 combines with J gene TRBJ1-1; D is uncertain. The V gene lost 0 bases and the J gene lost 7 bases, with 10 bases spanning the gap. Germline V CDR1 and CDR2: SGHRS, YFSETQ. The CDR3 contains 13 residues.

This clonotype turned up a few times. The J gene is TRBJ1-1, the V gene TRBV12-3 or TRBV12-4; D call uncertain. CDR3 length equals 13 residues. V gave up 7 bases and J gave up 2 bases, with 11 bases separating them. The CDR3 is CASTPRPNTEAFF. The DNA for the CDR3 is TGTGCCAGCACCCCCCGGCCTAACACTGAAGCTTTCTTT.